The 29 T cell receptor beta chains reported below all come from one sample, sequenced in a study of PD-1 blockade in classical Hodgkin lymphoma. Only in-frame clones appear in the TCRdb table, and some are missing; sequencing was by immunoSEQ multiplex PCR. The data contain a few thousand clones, approximately 80% of them singletons. Every patient was affected by relapse after autologous stem cell transplantation, while exposure to brentuximab vedotin was not uniform. After thawing, PBMCs were subjected to magnetic negative selection to isolate CD8+ T cells. The source material was CD8+ T cells from blood, sampled at baseline. The source of these receptors is a human donor with classical Hodgkin lymphoma.

This chain joins TRBV7-3 and TRBJ2-6; D is undetermined. With 1 base removed from V and 0 bases from J, the gap between germline ends came to 4 bases. The length of the CDR3 is 15 residues. CDR1 is SGHTA, CDR2 FQGTGA, per germline. The CDR3 sequence: CASSLSNSGANVLTF. CDR3 bases: TGTGCCAGCAGCTTAAGCAACTCTGGGGCCAACGTCCTGACTTTC. Together with reference TRBV7-3 and TRBJ2-6, the CDR3 gives the full variable domain: GAGVSQTPSNKVTEKGKYVELRCDPISGHTALYWYRQSLGQGPEFLIYFQGTGAADDSGLPNDRFFAVRPEGSVSTLKIQRTERGDSAVYLCASSLSNSGANVLTFGAGSRLTVL.

The CDR3 nucleotides are TGTGCCAGCAGCCACCACGAGGGGGACCCGGGCACCGGGGAGCTGTTTTTT. Residues: CASSHHEGDPGTGELFF. V is TRBV4-2 and J is TRBJ2-2, with D perhaps matching TRBD1 (6 bases). Between the trimmed V and J ends, which lost 3 bases and 4 bases, there was a span of 18 bases. Germline lookup yields CDR1 LGHNA and CDR2 YNFKEQ. The CDR3 has 17 residues.

The chain couples TRBV19 to TRBJ1-5; the match to TRBD1 covers 7 bases. CDR1 LNHDA and CDR2 SQIVND come from the germline V gene (reference sequence). The CDR3 extends over 17 amino acids. Trimming removed 1 base from V and 4 bases from J; junction bases left unmatched: 10. CDR3 DNA sequence: TGTGCCAGTAGTATAGGGCAGGGGGTTATTGTGAATCAGCCCCAGCATTTT. Translated: CASSIGQGVIVNQPQHF.

The gene calls are TRBV7-9 and TRBJ1-1, with 7 bases lining up with TRBD1. V was pared by 10 bases and J by 11 bases, with 13 bases of the junction left unmatched. Per the germline V gene, CDR1 is SEHNR and CDR2 is FQNEAQ (reference sequence). This CDR3 contains 12 residues. CDR3 DNA sequence: TGTGCCACCACGCTACAGGGGCTGTATGCTTTCTTT. Translated, it gives CATTLQGLYAFF.

The chain is built from TRBV7-2 and TRBJ2-5; 10 bases line up with TRBD1. The CDR3 loop spans 17 amino acids. After removal of 5 bases from V and 5 bases from J, the junction contained 14 bases not matched to a gene. CDR1 is SGHTA, CDR2 FQGNSA, per germline. The CDR3 loop reads CASSPNPGQGLGETQYF. The CDR3 bases are TGTGCCAGCAGCCCCAACCCGGGACAGGGGTTGGGGGAGACCCAGTACTTC.

V gene TRBV4-2 combines with J gene TRBJ2-5; the D gene is possibly TRBD2 (6 bases). The CDR3 sequence is 16 residues long. Germline lookup yields CDR1 LGHNA and CDR2 YNFKEQ. V lost 1 base and J 3 bases, leaving 15 bases between the germline ends. CDR3 residues: CASSQASGPSEETQYF. The CDR3 DNA reads TGTGCCAGCAGCCAAGCCTCGGGCCCTAGCGAAGAGACCCAGTACTTC.

This clone was observed a few times. The rearrangement joins TRBV9 to TRBJ1-2, with D perhaps matching TRBD1 (6 bases). Trimming removed 4 bases from V and 4 bases from J, with 14 bases in between. Per the germline V gene, CDR1 is SGDLS and CDR2 is YYNGEE. The CDR3 is 14 amino acids. The CDR3 nucleotides are TGTGCCAGCAGCCCAAACGACAGGCCCTATGGCTACACCTTC. Its translation is CASSPNDRPYGYTF.

This chain connects TRBV6-5 to TRBJ2-2, with D possibly being TRBD1 (5 bases). V lost 6 bases to trimming and J lost 1 base, with 9 bases between them. This CDR3 is built from 14 residues. CDR1 is MNHEY and CDR2 is SVGAGI in the germline V gene. CDR3 sequence (DNA): TGTGCCAGCAGCTTCGGACAGAACACCGGGGAGCTGTTTTTT. This sequence encodes CASSFGQNTGELFF.

V is TRBV5-4 and J is TRBJ2-7; D may correspond to TRBD1 or TRBD2 (5 bases each). The V gene lost 5 bases and the J gene lost 4 bases, with 16 bases spanning the gap. Germline CDR1 reads SGHNT; CDR2 reads YYREEE (reference sequence). There are 14 residues in the CDR3. This CDR3 is CASSFDRGGYEQYF. DNA of the CDR3: TGTGCCAGCAGTTTTGACAGAGGCGGGTACGAGCAGTACTTC.

The count of this clone is one. The DNA for the CDR3 is TGTGCCAGCAGTTTACGGACAGGGGAACCAAATCAGCCCCAGCATTTT. Amino acids: CASSLRTGEPNQPQHF. The chain has TRBV27 and TRBJ1-5; 9 positions agree with TRBD1. The CDR3 loop spans 16 amino acids. V was clipped by 2 bases and J by 4 bases; unmatched bases: 6. From germline, CDR1 is MNHEY and CDR2 SMNVEV (reference sequence).

Worth noting for this clone: Likely a read error: the CDR3 ends without its conserved phenylalanine or tryptophan. The CDR3, as DNA: TGTGCCAGTAGTATACCCGGGAGGACTGAAGCTTTCCTT. Translated, it gives CASSIPGRTEAFL. The genes are TRBV19 and TRBJ1-1, with D unclear. V was shortened by 2 bases and J by 5 bases, with 9 bases between the two germline ends. The CDR3 runs to 13 residues. CDR1 and CDR2 from the germline V gene are LNHDA and SQIVND (reference sequence).

The chain employs TRBV4-3 and TRBJ2-3; D is ambiguous. Germline V CDR1 and CDR2: LGHNA, YSLEER. This CDR3 contains 16 residues. The V and J ends lost 0 bases and 2 bases respectively, with 12 bases between them. The CDR3 protein is CASSQEKWAPTDTQYF. CDR3 in DNA: TGCGCCAGCAGCCAAGAAAAGTGGGCGCCCACAGATACGCAGTATTTT.

This rearrangement joins TRBV19 to TRBJ2-1; D unresolved. Trimming left V 9 bases short and J 0 bases short, with 9 bases between. Germline V CDR1 and CDR2: LNHDA, SQIVND (reference sequence). CDR3 length equals 13 residues. The CDR3: CASQHGSYNEQFF. The CDR3 nucleotides read TGTGCCAGCCAACATGGCTCCTACAATGAGCAGTTCTTC.

V and J are TRBV5-6 and TRBJ2-5; D remains unclear. V was trimmed by 2 bases and J by 1 base, leaving 0 bases between them. Germline-derived CDR1 and CDR2 are SGHDT and YYEEEE. The CDR3 runs to 11 residues. Here the CDR3 DNA reads TGTGCCAGCAGCTTCCAAGAGACCCAGTACTTC. The encoded protein is CASSFQETQYF.

The V and J genes are TRBV7-6 and TRBJ2-5; 9 bases line up with TRBD2. This CDR3 spans 16 amino acids. V lost 5 bases, J lost 4 bases, and 11 bases stayed unmatched. Germline CDR1 SGHVS, CDR2 FNYEAQ. For the CDR3, the DNA is TGTGCCAGCAGCGCTAGTGCGGGGGGGTTGGGAGAGACCCAGTACTTC. It specifies CASSASAGGLGETQYF.

The chain carries TRBV19 and TRBJ2-5; 7 bases line up with TRBD2. There are 15 residues in the CDR3. V dropped 5 bases and J dropped 2; count of bases not matched to a gene: 8. The V gene's germline CDR1 is LNHDA and CDR2 SQIVND (reference sequence). The CDR3 DNA sequence: TGTGCCAGTAGTCCAATGGGAGGGGTTCAAGAGACCCAGTACTTC. Protein: CASSPMGGVQETQYF.

The chain employs TRBV28 and TRBJ2-7; TRBD1 aligns across 7 bases. The length of the CDR3 is 15 residues. Germline V gene data show CDR1 as MDHEN and CDR2 as SYDVKM. The ends lost 6 bases at V and 2 bases at J; junction bases unmatched: 10. The CDR3 protein is CASSSWTGFTYEQYF. In DNA form, the CDR3 reads TGTGCCAGCAGCTCCTGGACAGGTTTTACCTACGAGCAGTACTTC.

Only one count was recorded for this clone. The chain has TRBV4-1 and TRBJ2-1; the D is unclear. The CDR3 contains 13 residues. Trimming shortened V by 0 bases and J by 7 bases, and 7 bases separated the two germline ends. The germline V gene has CDR1 MGHRA and CDR2 YSYEKL. The CDR3 region is CASSQENRNEQFF. For the CDR3, the DNA is TGCGCCAGCAGCCAAGAGAATCGAAATGAGCAGTTCTTC.

This chain links TRBV2 with TRBJ1-6; no clear D. Germline-derived CDR1 and CDR2 are SNHLY and FYNNEI. V was pared by 5 bases and J by 0 bases, with 14 bases between. The CDR3 spans 17 residues. The DNA for the CDR3 is TGTGCCAGCAGTTCCGCTTCGTCGAACTCCTATAATTCACCCCTCCACTTT. Protein product: CASSSASSNSYNSPLHF.

This clone was picked up a small number of times. The J gene is TRBJ1-6, the V gene TRBV15; D call uncertain. Trimming took 1 base from V and 3 from J, leaving 10 bases between them. The CDR3 has 16 amino acids. Germline V gene sequence: CDR1 LNHNV, CDR2 YYDKDF (reference sequence). The CDR3 nucleotides read TGTGCCACCAGCAGAGTTAGGGATATCTATAATTCACCCCTCCACTTT. Protein: CATSRVRDIYNSPLHF. Full variable domain (missing parts from reference TRBV15 and TRBJ1-6): DAMVIQNPRYQVTQFGKPVTLSCSQTLNHNVMYWYQQKSSQAPKLLFHYYDKDFNNEADTPDNFQSRRPNTSFCFLDIRSPGLGDTAMYLCATSRVRDIYNSPLHFGNGTRLTVT.

The chain combines TRBV11-2 with TRBJ2-5, with 7 bases lining up with TRBD1. The V segment lost 6 bases and the J segment 6 bases; nucleotides outside the gene matches: 10. Germline V gene lookup returns CDR1 SGHAT and CDR2 FQNNGV. The CDR3 has 14 residues. The CDR3 DNA follows: TGTGCCAGCAGTCCCAGCCGGGACAGCCAGACCCAGTACTTC. Its protein product is CASSPSRDSQTQYF. The variable domain in full, completed from reference TRBV11-2 and TRBJ2-5, reads EAGVAQSPRYKIIEKRQSVAFWCNPISGHATLYWYQQILGQGPKLLIQFQNNGVVDDSQLPKDRFSAERLKGVDSTLKIQPAKLEDSAVYLCASSPSRDSQTQYFGPGTRLLVL.

The chain recombines TRBV7-9 with TRBJ1-1; a possible D gene is TRBD1 (6 bases). V dropped 5 bases and J dropped 4 bases, with 14 bases sitting between them. Germline-derived CDR1 and CDR2 are SEHNR and FQNEAQ (reference sequence). The CDR3 has 14 amino acids. The CDR3 DNA reads TGTGCCAGCAGCCGGACAGAGTCGGGCACTGAAGCTTTCTTT. It encodes CASSRTESGTEAFF.

V usage is TRBV29-1 and J usage is TRBJ2-7; possible D gene TRBD2, 6 bases. The CDR3 is made up of 13 amino acids. Deletions cut 4 bases from V and 0 bases from J, with 10 bases between. Per the germline V gene, CDR1 is SQVTM and CDR2 is ANQGSEA. CDR3 DNA: TGCAGCGTTGCATGGGGGGACTCCTACGAGCAGTACTTC. Translating it yields CSVAWGDSYEQYF.

This chain connects TRBV19 to TRBJ2-1; tentatively, D is TRBD2 (7 bases). The germline V gene encodes CDR1 LNHDA and CDR2 SQIVND (reference sequence). CDR3 length: 12 amino acids. V was shortened by 11 bases and J by 8 bases, with 16 bases between the two germline ends. The CDR3 DNA follows: TGTGCCGCGGGGGCTCAGTATGATGAGCAGTTCTTC. It yields the protein CAAGAQYDEQFF.

The rearrangement uses TRBV4-2 and TRBJ2-2; 10 positions match TRBD1. V shed 0 bases, J shed 4 bases, and the junction held 2 bases outside the gene matches. Germline V lookup: CDR1 LGHNA, CDR2 YNFKEQ. The length of the CDR3 is 16 residues. In DNA form, the CDR3 reads TGTGCCAGCAGCCAAGACCGACAGGGGGCCACCGGGGAGCTGTTTTTT. Its translation is CASSQDRQGATGELFF.

This clone was counted only a few times. The chain employs TRBV19 and TRBJ2-2; tentative D call: TRBD2 (5 bases). V shed 3 bases and J shed 5 bases, with 16 bases lying between them. This CDR3 is 16 amino acids long. Germline CDR1 is LNHDA and CDR2 is SQIVND (reference sequence). The CDR3 DNA follows: TGTGCCAGTAGTATTTACTACGACTACGAAACCGGGGAGCTGTTTTTT. It yields the protein CASSIYYDYETGELFF. Drawing the rest from reference TRBV19 and TRBJ2-2, the complete variable domain is DGGITQSPKYLFRKEGQNVTLSCEQNLNHDAMYWYRQDPGQGLRLIYYSQIVNDFQKGDIAEGYSVSREKKESFPLTVTSAQKNPTAFYLCASSIYYDYETGELFFGEGSRLTVL.

The chain employs TRBV5-6 and TRBJ1-1; D unclear. The CDR3 sequence is 13 residues long. CDR1 and CDR2 (germline): SGHDT, YYEEEE. V was cut by 1 base and J by 1 base, with 5 bases left in between. DNA of the CDR3: TGTGCCAGCAGCTTGACAAAGAACACTGAAGCTTTCTTT. Encoded protein: CASSLTKNTEAFF.

The V call is TRBV2, the J call TRBJ2-7, with 10 nucleotides matching TRBD2. This CDR3 comprises 16 residues. Germline V gene lookup returns CDR1 SNHLY and CDR2 FYNNEI. With 4 bases clipped from V and 2 bases from J, the junction kept 8 bases outside the gene matches. The CDR3 loop reads CASSGGELAGTYEQYF. CDR3 in DNA: TGTGCCAGCAGTGGGGGGGAACTAGCGGGGACCTACGAGCAGTACTTC.

The gene calls are TRBV19 and TRBJ2-1; weak D call: TRBD1 (6 bases). The CDR3 totals 14 residues. V dropped 7 bases and J dropped 0 bases, with 10 bases sitting between them. Germline V gene lookup returns CDR1 LNHDA and CDR2 SQIVND (reference sequence). The CDR3 sequence is CASNTGSSYNEQFF. Written as DNA, the CDR3 is TGTGCCAGTAATACAGGGAGCTCCTACAATGAGCAGTTCTTC. The full variable domain, in which reference TRBV19 and TRBJ2-1 provide the parts outside the CDR3, is DGGITQSPKYLFRKEGQNVTLSCEQNLNHDAMYWYRQDPGQGLRLIYYSQIVNDFQKGDIAEGYSVSREKKESFPLTVTSAQKNPTAFYLCASNTGSSYNEQFFGPGTRLTVL.